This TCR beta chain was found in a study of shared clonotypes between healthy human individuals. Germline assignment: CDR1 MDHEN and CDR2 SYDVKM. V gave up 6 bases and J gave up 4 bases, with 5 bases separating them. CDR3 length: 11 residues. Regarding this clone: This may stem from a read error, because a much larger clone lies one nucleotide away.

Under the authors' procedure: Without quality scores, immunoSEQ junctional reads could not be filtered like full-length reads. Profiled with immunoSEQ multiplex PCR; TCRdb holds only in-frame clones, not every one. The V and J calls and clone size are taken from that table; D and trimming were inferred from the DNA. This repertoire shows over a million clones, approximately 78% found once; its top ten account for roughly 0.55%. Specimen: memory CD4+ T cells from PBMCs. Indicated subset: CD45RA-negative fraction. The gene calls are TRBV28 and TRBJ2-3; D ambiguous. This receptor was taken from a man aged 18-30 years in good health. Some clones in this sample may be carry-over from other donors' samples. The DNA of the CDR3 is TGTGCCAGCAGCTACTCAGATACGCAGTATTTT. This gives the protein CASSYSDTQYF.